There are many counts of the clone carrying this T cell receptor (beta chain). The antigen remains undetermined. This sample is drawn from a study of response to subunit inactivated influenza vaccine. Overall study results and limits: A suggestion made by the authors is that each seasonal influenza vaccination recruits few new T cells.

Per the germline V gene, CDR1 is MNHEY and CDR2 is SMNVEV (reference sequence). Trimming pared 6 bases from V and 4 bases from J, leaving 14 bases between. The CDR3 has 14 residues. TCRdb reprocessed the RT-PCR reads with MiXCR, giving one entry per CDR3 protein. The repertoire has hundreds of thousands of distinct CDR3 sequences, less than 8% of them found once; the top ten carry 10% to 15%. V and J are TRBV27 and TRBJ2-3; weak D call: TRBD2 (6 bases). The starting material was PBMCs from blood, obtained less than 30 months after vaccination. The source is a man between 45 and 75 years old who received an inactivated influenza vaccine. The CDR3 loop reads CASRRLAESDTQYF. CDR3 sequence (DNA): TGTGCCAGCAGGCGATTAGCGGAGTCAGATACGCAGTATTTT.